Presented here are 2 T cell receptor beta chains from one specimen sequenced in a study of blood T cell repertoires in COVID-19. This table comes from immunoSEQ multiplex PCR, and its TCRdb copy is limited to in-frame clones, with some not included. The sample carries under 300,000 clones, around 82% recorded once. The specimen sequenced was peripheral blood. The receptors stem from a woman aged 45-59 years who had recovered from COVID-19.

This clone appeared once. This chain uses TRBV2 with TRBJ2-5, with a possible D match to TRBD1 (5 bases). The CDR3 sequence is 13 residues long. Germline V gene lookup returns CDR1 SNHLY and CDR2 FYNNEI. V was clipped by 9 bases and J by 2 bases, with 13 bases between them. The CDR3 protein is CASIGAGQETQYF. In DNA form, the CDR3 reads TGTGCCAGTATAGGGGCAGGACAAGAGACCCAGTACTTC.

CDR3 amino acids: CSVDVRASRYTF. The CDR3 DNA reads TGCAGCGTTGACGTTCGAGCAAGCCGCTACACCTTC. V gene TRBV29-1 combines with J gene TRBJ1-2; D gene unclear. CDR1 and CDR2 (germline): SQVTM, ANQGSEA. V lost 3 bases to trimming and J lost 9 bases, with 14 bases between them. The CDR3 is 12 residues long.